Included here is one T cell receptor beta chain sequence, with context. Its cognate antigen is unknown. The protocol was immunoSEQ multiplex PCR, while the TCRdb copy is restricted to in-frame clones and leaves out a portion. The sample consists of 350,000 to 400,000 clones, more than 85% of them appearing once. The source of the sample is a study of Ad26.COV2.S vaccination and SARS-CoV-2 variants. Study at large: Into the muscle, Ad26.COV2.S was dosed once or twice, 56 days apart. Notes on the study in general: Placebo recipients and vaccine recipients were similar in non-spike TCR breadth.

In germline, CDR1 is SNHLY, CDR2 FYNNEI. The CDR3 is 14 amino acids. With 6 bases removed from V and 4 bases from J, the gap between germline ends came to 15 bases. Treatment meaning: 15 to 20 received Ad26.COV2.S at low or high dose, single or two shots; about 5 received placebo; per-sample allocation not given. Sampling took place 63 days after the first vaccine or placebo injection. It was an adult aged 18-55 years in Boston who was the donor. This specimen was peripheral blood, taken in a trial of Ad26.COV2.S vaccine versus placebo. This clonotype was obtained from a person between 18 and 60 years old who received the Ad26.COV2.S COVID-19 vaccine or a placebo. This sequence joins TRBV2 and TRBJ1-2; D unresolved. The CDR3, as DNA: TGTGCCAGCAGAGGACGGCCGTCTAGCTATGGCTACACCTTC. It yields the protein CASRGRPSSYGYTF. The variable domain in full, completed from reference TRBV2 and TRBJ1-2, reads EPEVTQTPSHQVTQMGQEVILRCVPISNHLYFYWYRQILGQKVEFLVSFYNNEISEKSEIFDDQFSVERPDGSNFTLKIRSTKLEDSAMYFCASRGRPSSYGYTFGSGTRLTVV.